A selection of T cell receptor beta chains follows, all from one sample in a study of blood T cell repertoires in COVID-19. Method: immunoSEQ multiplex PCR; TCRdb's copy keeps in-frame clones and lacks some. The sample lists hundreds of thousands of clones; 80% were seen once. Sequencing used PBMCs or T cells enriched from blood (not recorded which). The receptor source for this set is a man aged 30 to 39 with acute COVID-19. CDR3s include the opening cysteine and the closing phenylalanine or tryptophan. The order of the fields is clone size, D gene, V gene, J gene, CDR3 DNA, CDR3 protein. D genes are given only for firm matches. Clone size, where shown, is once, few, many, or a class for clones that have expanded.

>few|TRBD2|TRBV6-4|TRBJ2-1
TGTGCCAGCAGTGACGACGGGGGGGCCTCCAGTGAGCAGTTCTTC
CASSDDGGASSEQFF
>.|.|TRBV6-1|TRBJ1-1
TGTGCCAGCAGTGAAGCGTCGGTATTGAACACTGAAGCTTTCTTT
CASSEASVLNTEAFF
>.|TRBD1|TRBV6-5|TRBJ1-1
TGTGCCAGCAGTTACGGGACAGGGGACACTGAAGCTTTCTTT
CASSYGTGDTEAFF
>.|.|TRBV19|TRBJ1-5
TGTGCCAGTAGCTCAGGGGTAGGACAGCCCCAGCATTTT
CASSSGVGQPQHF
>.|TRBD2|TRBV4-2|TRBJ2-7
TGTGCCAGCAGCCGGACTAGCGGGGGGGCCTACGAGCAGTACTTC
CASSRTSGGAYEQYF
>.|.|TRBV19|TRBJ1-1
TGTGCCAGTGGACATTGGGCTGAAGCTTTCTTT
CASGHWAEAFF
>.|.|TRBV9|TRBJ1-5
TGTGCCAGCAGCGGAGGGTCAGGTCTCAATCAGCCCCAGCATTTT
CASSGGSGLNQPQHF
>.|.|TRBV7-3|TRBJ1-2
TGTGCCAGCAGCCTCCAAGCCGGGTCCGGCGGAGGCTACACCTTC
CASSLQAGSGGGYTF
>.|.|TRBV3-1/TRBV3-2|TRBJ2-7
TGTGCCAGCAGCCGCGGTGGTACCTACGAGCAGTACTTC
CASSRGGTYEQYF
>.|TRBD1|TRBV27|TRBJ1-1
TGTGCCAGCAGTCCGGGACAGGGCGGCACTGAAGCTTTCTTT
CASSPGQGGTEAFF
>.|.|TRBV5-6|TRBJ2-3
TGTGCCAGCAGCTCCTTAGGGGCAGGGATTACGGATACGCAGTATTTT
CASSSLGAGITDTQYF
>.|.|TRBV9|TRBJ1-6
TGTGCCAGCAGCTCATCAGGGTTAGATTCACCCCTCCACTTT
CASSSSGLDSPLHF
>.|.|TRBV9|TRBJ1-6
TGTGCCAGCAGCGTGGGCAGGGAAGTTGGCAATTCACCCCTCCACTTT
CASSVGREVGNSPLHF
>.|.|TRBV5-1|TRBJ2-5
TGCGCCAGCAGCTTGCCGTCGGGTCTGGGGACCCAGTACTTC
CASSLPSGLGTQYF
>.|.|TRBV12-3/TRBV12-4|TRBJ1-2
TGTGCCAGCAGTTTGAGTCAGGGATCTGGCTACACCTTC
CASSLSQGSGYTF
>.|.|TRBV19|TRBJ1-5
TGTGCCAGTAGCGGACAGTATAGCAATCAGCCCCAGCATTTT
CASSGQYSNQPQHF
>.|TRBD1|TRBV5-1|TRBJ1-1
TGCGCCAGCAGCTCTAAGGCAACGGCGGACAGGTCAGCTGAAGCTTTCTTT
CASSSKATADRSAEAFF
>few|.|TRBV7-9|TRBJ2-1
TGTGCCAGCAGCCCTAGGGCCAGCGGATACAATGAGCAGTTCTTC
CASSPRASGYNEQFF
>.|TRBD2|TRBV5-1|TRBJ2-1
TGCGCCAGCAGCTCCGGACTAGCGGGGGGGCCTCTGTTGTATGAGCAGTTCTTC
CASSSGLAGGPLLYEQFF
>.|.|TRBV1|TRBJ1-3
TGCACCAGCAGCCAAGATGGCAACAGGGCTTGGGGAAACACCATATATTTT
CTSSQDGNRAWGNTIYF
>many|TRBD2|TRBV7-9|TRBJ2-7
TGTGCCAGCAGCCCCCTGCCCTCTAGCGGGGCCTACGAGCAGTACTTC
CASSPLPSSGAYEQYF
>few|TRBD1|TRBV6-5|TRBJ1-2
TGTGCCAGCAGTCGGGACAGGAGCGGGTACTACACCTTC
CASSRDRSGYYTF
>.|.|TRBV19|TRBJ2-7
TGTGGCAGTAGCCAGGGACTCCACTACGAGCAGTACTTC
CGSSQGLHYEQYF
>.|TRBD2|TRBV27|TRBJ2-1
TGTGCCAGCAGTTACAGACTAGCGTCCAATGAGCAGTTCTTC
CASSYRLASNEQFF
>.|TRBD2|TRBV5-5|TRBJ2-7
TGTGCCAGCAGCTTACTAGCGGGGGCCTCCTACGAGCAGTACTTC
CASSLLAGASYEQYF
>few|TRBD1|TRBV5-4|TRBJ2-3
TGTGCCAGCAGCTTGGGACAGGGGTGGACAGATACGCAGTATTTT
CASSLGQGWTDTQYF
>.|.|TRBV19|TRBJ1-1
TGTGCCAGTAGTATAGTCACTAGTAAGGGGAACACTGAAGCTTTCTTT
CASSIVTSKGNTEAFF
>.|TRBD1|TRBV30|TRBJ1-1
TGTGCCTGGAGTGTTAGGGTGGGGACAGTGAACACTGAAGCTTTCTTT
CAWSVRVGTVNTEAFF
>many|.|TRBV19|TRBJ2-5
TGTGCCAGTAGTGGGGCGGTCTGGGGGACCCAGTACTTC
CASSGAVWGTQYF
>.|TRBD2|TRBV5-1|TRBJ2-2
TGCGCCAGCAGCGCACTAGCGGGGGAGAACACCGGGGAGCTGTTTTTT
CASSALAGENTGELFF
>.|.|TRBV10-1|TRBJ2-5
TGCGCCAGCAGTGAGCCTGAAAGGGGAATCCAGTACTTC
CASSEPERGIQYF
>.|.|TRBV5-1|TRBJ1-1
TGCGCCAGCAGCTTATTAGCGAACACTGAAGCTTTCTTT
CASSLLANTEAFF
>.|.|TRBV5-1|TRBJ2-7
TGCGCCAGCAGCTTGGGAGCCTACGAGCAGTACTTC
CASSLGAYEQYF
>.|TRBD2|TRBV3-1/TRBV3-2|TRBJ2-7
TGTGCCAGCAGCCAAGGAGCGGGGGGCCCATACGAGCAGTACTTC
CASSQGAGGPYEQYF
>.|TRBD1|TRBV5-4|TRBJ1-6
TGTGCCAGCAGCTCCCAGACGACAGGGCGAAATTCACCCCTCCACTTT
CASSSQTTGRNSPLHF
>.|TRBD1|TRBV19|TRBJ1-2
TGTGCCAGTAGGACAGGGGGATTCTATGGCTACACCTTC
CASRTGGFYGYTF
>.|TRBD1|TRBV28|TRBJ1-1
TGTGCCAGCAGGACAGGGTTTATGAACACTGAAGCTTTCTTT
CASRTGFMNTEAFF
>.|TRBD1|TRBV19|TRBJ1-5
TGTGCCAGTAGTCTACAGGGGAATCAGCCCCAGCATTTT
CASSLQGNQPQHF
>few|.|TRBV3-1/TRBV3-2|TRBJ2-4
TGTGCCAGCAGCTTCCACTCTAGTGCCGGTAACATTCAGTACTTC
CASSFHSSAGNIQYF
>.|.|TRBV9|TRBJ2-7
TGTGCCAGCAGCCAGGTTCCTCAAGACGAGCAGTACTTC
CASSQVPQDEQYF
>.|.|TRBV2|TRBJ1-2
TGTGCCAGCACGCGGGGGCAGGGCTCTAACTATGGCTACACCTTC
CASTRGQGSNYGYTF
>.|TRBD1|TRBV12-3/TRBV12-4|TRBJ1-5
TGTGCCAGCAGCCGGACAGGGTATCAGCCCCAGCATTTT
CASSRTGYQPQHF
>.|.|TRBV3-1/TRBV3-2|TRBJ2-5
TGTGCCAGCAGCCCTTCGTGGGGCACCCAAGAGACCCAGTACTTC
CASSPSWGTQETQYF
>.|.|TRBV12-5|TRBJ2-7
TGTGCTGACAAGCTTGATGGGGCTTCTTACGAGCAGTACTTC
CADKLDGASYEQYF
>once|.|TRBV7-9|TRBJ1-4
TGTGCCAGCAGCTTAAGGGCCACGACAGGAAGGGGCGAAAAACTGTTTTTT
CASSLRATTGRGEKLFF
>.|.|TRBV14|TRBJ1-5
TGTGCCAGTTCACCCCGTCGGGGTCCTTATAGCAATCAGCCCCAGCATTTT
CASSPRRGPYSNQPQHF